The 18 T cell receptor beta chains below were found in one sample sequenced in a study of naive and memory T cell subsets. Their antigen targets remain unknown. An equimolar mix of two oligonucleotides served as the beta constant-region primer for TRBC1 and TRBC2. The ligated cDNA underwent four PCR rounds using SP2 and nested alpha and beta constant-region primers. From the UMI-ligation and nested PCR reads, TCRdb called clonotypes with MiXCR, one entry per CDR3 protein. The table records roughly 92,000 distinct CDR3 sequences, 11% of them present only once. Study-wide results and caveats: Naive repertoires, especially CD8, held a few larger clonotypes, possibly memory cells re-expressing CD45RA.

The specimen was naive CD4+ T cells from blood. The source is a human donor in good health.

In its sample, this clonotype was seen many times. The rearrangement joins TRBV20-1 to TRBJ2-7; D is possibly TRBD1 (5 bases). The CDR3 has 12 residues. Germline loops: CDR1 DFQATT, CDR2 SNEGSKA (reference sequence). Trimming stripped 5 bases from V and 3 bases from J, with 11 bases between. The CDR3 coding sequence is TGCAGTGCTTCCATTGACAGCTACGAGCAGTACTTC. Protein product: CSASIDSYEQYF.

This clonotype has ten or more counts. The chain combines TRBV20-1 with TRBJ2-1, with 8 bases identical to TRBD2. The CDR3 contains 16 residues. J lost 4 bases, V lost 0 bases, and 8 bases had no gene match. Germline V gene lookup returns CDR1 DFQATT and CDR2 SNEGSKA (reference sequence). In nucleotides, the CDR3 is TGCAGTGCTAGAGATCCTAGGCGGGAGGTTTACAATGAGCAGTTCTTC. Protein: CSARDPRREVYNEQFF.

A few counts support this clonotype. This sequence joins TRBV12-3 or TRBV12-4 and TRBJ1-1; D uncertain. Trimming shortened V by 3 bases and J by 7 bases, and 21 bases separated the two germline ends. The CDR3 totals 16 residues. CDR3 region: CASSLGSGRGKDEAFF. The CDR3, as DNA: TGTGCCAGCAGTTTGGGGTCGGGGAGAGGGAAGGATGAAGCTTTCTTT.

The CDR3 protein is CASSLLGVDSGANVLTF. DNA for the CDR3: TGTGCCAGCAGCTTGCTTGGGGTAGACTCTGGGGCCAACGTCCTGACTTTC. The rearrangement joins TRBV5-5 to TRBJ2-6; no definite D call. The CDR3 runs to 17 residues. The germline CDR1 and CDR2 sequences are SGHKS and YYEKEE (reference sequence). V was pared by 1 base and J by 0 bases, with 11 bases between.

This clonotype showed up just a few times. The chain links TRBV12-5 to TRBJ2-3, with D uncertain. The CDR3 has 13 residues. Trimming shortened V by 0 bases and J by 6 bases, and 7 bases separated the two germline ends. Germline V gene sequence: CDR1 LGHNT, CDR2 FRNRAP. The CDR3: CASGLVPVDTQYF. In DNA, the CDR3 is TGTGCTAGTGGTTTGGTACCTGTGGATACGCAGTATTTT.

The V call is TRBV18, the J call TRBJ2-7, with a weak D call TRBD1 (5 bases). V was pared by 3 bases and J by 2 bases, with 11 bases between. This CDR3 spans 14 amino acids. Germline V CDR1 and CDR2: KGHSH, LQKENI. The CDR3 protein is CASSPPGRAYEQYF. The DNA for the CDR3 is TGTGCCAGCTCACCCCCCGGCAGGGCCTACGAGCAGTACTTC.

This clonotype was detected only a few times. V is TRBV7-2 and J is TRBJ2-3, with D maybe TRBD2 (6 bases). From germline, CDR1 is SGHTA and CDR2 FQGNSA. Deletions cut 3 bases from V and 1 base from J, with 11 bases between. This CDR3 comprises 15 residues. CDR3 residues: CASSLMSSGTDTQYF. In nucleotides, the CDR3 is TGTGCCAGCAGCTTGATGTCTAGCGGCACAGATACGCAGTATTTT.

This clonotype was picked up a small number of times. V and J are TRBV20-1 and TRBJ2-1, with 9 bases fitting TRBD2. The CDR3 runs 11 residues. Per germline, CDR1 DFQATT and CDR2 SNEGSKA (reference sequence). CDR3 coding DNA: TGCAGCGTAGCGGGAGTTAATGAGCAGTTCTTC. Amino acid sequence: CSVAGVNEQFF.

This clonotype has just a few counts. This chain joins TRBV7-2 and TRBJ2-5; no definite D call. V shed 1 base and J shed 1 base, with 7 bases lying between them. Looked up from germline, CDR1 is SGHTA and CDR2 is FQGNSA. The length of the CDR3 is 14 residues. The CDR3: CASSLGRSQETQYF. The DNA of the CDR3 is TGTGCCAGCAGCTTAGGACGGTCCCAAGAGACCCAGTACTTC.

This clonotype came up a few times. The CDR3 coding sequence is TGCAGCGTGCATCCGGGACAGGGGGGCTACGAGCAGTACTTC. This encodes CSVHPGQGGYEQYF. J is TRBJ2-7 and V is TRBV29-1; 11 bases map to TRBD1. Germline V CDR1 and CDR2: SQVTM, ANQGSEA. This CDR3 has 14 residues. The junction had 7 bases not matched to a gene; V was cut back by 6 bases and J by 3 bases.

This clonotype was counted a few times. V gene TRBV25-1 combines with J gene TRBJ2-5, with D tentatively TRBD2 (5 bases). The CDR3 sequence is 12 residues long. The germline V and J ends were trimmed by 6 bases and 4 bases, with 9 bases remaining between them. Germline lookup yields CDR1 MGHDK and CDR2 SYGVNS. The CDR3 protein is CASRGSRETQYF. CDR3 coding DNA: TGTGCCAGCAGGGGGAGCAGAGAGACCCAGTACTTC. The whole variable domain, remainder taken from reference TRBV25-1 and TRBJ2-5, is EADIYQTPRYLVIGTGKKITLECSQTMGHDKMYWYQQDPGMELHLIHYSYGVNSTEKGDLSSESTVSRIRTEHFPLTLESARPSHTSQYLCASRGSRETQYFGPGTRLLVL.

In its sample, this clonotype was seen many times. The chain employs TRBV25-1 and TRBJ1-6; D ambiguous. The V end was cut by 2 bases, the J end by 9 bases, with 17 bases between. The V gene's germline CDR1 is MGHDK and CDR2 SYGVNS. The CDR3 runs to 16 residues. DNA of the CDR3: TGTGCCAGCAGTGAAGAGGCCTCAGCTTATTTTTCACCCCTCCACTTT. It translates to CASSEEASAYFSPLHF.

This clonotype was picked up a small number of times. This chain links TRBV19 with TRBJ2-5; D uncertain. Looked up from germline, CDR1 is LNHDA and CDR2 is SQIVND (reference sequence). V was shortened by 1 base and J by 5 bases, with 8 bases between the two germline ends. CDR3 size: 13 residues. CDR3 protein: CASSIAGFETQYF. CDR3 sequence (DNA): TGTGCCAGTAGTATAGCCGGGTTTGAGACCCAGTACTTC.

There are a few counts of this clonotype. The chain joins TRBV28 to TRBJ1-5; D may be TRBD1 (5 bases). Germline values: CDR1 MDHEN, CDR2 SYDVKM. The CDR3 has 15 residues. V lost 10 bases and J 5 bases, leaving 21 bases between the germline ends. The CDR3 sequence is CATYTVGGTHQPQHF. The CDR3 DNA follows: TGTGCCACTTACACAGTCGGGGGTACTCATCAGCCCCAGCATTTT. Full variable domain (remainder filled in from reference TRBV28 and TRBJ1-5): DVKVTQSSRYLVKRTGEKVFLECVQDMDHENMFWYRQDPGLGLRLIYFSYDVKMKEKGDIPEGYSVSREKKERFSLILESASTNQTSMYLCATYTVGGTHQPQHFGDGTRLSIL.

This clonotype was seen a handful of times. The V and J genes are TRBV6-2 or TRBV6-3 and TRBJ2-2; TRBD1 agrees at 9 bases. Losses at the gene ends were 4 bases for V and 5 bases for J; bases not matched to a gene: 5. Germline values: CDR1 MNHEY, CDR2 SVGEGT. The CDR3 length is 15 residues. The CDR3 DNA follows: TGTGCCAGCAGTTCTCGGACAGGGGTAACCGGGGAGCTGTTTTTT. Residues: CASSSRTGVTGELFF.

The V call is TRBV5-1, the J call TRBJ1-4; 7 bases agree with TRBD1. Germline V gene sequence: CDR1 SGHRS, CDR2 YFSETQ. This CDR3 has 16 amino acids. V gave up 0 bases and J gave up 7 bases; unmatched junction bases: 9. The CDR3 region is CASSLAPTGTSEKLFF. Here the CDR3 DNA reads TGCGCCAGCAGCTTGGCCCCGACAGGGACCAGTGAAAAACTGTTTTTT.

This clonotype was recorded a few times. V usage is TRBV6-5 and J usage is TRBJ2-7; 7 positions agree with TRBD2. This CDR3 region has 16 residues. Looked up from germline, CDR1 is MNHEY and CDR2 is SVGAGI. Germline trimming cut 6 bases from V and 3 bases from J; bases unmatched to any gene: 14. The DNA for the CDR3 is TGTGCCAGCAGCCCAGCGAAGGGAGGGCCCCACTACGAGCAGTACTTC. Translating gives CASSPAKGGPHYEQYF.

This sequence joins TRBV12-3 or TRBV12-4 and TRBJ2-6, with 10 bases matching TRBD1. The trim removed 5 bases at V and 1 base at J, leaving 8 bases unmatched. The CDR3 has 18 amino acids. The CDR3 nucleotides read TGTGCCAGCAGTCTACGGGACAGGGGAAATTCTGGGGCCAACGTCCTGACTTTC. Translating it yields CASSLRDRGNSGANVLTF.